This TCR beta chain is from a study of shared clonotypes between healthy human individuals. Study details: Sampling drew on donors who were a couple of women and a few men aged 18 to 49.

Several immunoSEQ plates held equal portions of the genomic DNA taken from each subset. Data came from immunoSEQ multiplex PCR; TCRdb stores just in-frame clones and leaves some out. There are some 1,600,000 clones in the sample; approximately 98% occur only once, and about 0.45% lies in the top ten. Findings and limits, study-wide: Estimated richness was generally greater in naive than memory subsets.

Remarks on this clone: Its antigen is unknown.

Sequenced material: naive CD4+ T cells sorted from blood. Stated subset: CD45RA+ positively selected. The receptor comes from a man between 25 and 39 years old in good health.

DNA of the CDR3: TGCAGCGCCGTACTAGCGGCCAAACAAGAGACCCAGTACTTC. Translating it yields CSAVLAAKQETQYF. The chain uses TRBV29-1 and TRBJ2-5, with 8 nucleotides matching TRBD2. CDR3 length: 14 amino acids. CDR1 SQVTM and CDR2 ANQGSEA come from the germline V gene. V dropped 7 bases and J dropped 2; count of bases not matched to a gene: 9. The full variable domain, in which reference TRBV29-1 and TRBJ2-5 provide the parts outside the CDR3, is SAVISQKPSRDICQRGTSLTIQCQVDSQVTMMFWYRQQPGQSLTLIATANQGSEATYESGFVIDKFPISRPNLTFSTLTVSNMSPEDSSIYLCSAVLAAKQETQYFGPGTRLLVL.